Reported below is one TCR beta chain. The CDR3 runs to 13 residues. V was pared by 7 bases and J by 4 bases, with 11 bases between. Germline V CDR1 and CDR2: MNHNY, SVGAGI (reference sequence). PCR was performed using 60 Vbeta and 13 Jbeta primers. Study processing details: Some 11 million of the roughly 80 million unique TCR beta chains counted in a later analysis were shared. Method: immunoSEQ multiplex PCR; TCRdb's copy keeps in-frame clones and lacks some. The V and J calls and clone size are taken from that table; D and trimming were inferred from the DNA. The specimen's table records 100,000 to 150,000 clones. The data were obtained in a study of cytomegalovirus exposure and HLA in healthy donors. Study details: Approximately 200 million T cells yielded around 120 million unique TCR beta sequences in earlier analysis. There were a few hundred genotyped donors. Of these, about 80% fell in the genetic ancestry cluster associated with self-reported Caucasian donors.

Donors had nominal health at sampling but likely had unrecorded immune exposures. The rearrangement links TRBV6-6 to TRBJ1-5; D is perhaps TRBD1 (6 bases). The sequenced material came from PBMCs. This receptor was identified in a man aged 18 to 35 in good health and CMV-seronegative. The DNA for the CDR3 is TGTGCCAGCACCCAGGGGTGGAATCAGCCCCAGCATTTT. This translates into CASTQGWNQPQHF.